The following is a T cell receptor beta chain sequence with its context. Data came from immunoSEQ multiplex PCR; TCRdb stores just in-frame clones and leaves some out. The sample shows tens of thousands of clones, around 80% of them seen only once. The sample originates from a study of OX40 agonist ivuxolimab in advanced cancers. Deletions cut 2 bases from V and 0 bases from J, with 6 bases between. The CDR3 contains 14 residues. Germline V lookup: CDR1 SSHAT, CDR2 FNYEAQ (reference sequence). The receptor was derived from an adult with an advanced solid tumor such as melanoma, head and neck, liver or kidney cancer. This specimen consisted of CD4+ or CD8+ T cells sorted from blood, obtained in a trial of the OX40 agonist ivuxolimab. The V call is TRBV7-7, the J call TRBJ2-3; D is perhaps TRBD1 (6 bases). CDR3 residues: CASSLTGSTDTQYF. The CDR3 region has the DNA TGTGCCAGCAGCTTAACAGGGAGCACAGATACGCAGTATTTT.